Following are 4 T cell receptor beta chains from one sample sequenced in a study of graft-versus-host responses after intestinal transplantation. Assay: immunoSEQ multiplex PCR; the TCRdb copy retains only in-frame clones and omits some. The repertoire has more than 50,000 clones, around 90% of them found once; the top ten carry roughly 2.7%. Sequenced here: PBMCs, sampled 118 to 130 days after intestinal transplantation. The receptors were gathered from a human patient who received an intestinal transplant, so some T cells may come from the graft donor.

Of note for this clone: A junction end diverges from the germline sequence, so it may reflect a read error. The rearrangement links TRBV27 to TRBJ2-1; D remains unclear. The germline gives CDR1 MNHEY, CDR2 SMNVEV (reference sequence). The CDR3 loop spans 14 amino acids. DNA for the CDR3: TGTTCCAGCAGTTTATTAGGGCCTCACAATGAGCAGTTCTTC. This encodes CSSSLLGPHNEQFF.

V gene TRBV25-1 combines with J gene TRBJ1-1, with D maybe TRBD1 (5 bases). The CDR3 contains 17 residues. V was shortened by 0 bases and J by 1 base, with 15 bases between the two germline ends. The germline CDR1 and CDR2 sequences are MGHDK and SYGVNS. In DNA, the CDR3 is TGTGCCAGCAGTGAATATGGGGGGAGGAGAGGGAACACTGAAGCTTTCTTT. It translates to CASSEYGGRRGNTEAFF.

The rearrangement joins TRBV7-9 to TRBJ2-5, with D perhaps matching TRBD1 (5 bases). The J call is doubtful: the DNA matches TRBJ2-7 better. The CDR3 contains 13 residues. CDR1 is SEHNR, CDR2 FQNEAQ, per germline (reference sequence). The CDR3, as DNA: TGTGCCAGCAGCTTTTCAGGGTTCCACGAGCAGTACTTC. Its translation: CASSFSGFHEQYF.

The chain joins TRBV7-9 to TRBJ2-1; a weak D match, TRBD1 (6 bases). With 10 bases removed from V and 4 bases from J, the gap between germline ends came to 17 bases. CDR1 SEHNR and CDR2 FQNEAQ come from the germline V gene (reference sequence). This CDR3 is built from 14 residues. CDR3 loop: CATGWDNRYNEQFF. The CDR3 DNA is TGTGCCACGGGTTGGGACAACAGGTACAATGAGCAGTTCTTC.